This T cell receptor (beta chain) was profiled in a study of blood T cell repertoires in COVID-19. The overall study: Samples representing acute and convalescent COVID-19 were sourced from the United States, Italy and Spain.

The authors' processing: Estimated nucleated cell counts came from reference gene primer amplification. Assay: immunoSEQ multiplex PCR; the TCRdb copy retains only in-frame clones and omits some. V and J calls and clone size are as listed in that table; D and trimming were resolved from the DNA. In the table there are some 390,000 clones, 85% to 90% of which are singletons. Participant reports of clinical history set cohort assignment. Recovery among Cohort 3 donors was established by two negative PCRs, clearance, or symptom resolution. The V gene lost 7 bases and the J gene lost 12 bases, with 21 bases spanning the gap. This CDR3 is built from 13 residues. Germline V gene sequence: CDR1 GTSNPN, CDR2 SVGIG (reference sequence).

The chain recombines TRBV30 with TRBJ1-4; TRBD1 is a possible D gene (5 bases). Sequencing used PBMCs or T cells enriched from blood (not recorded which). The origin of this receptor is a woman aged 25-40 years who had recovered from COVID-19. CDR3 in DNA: TGTGCCTTCTCTCCTAGGGGTGGCTTTGAACTGTTTTTT. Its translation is CAFSPRGGFELFF.